This TCR beta chain was identified in a study of blood T cell repertoires in COVID-19 (dated by TCRdb to the early 2020s). In the study overall: Samples covering the acute and convalescent phases of COVID-19 were provided by collaborators in the United States, Italy and Spain. The prospective study material was composed of cDNA or gDNA derived from T cells, B-cell-depleted T cells, or PBMCs. Deeply sampled blood TCRbeta repertoires from subjects exposed to, actively infected with, or recovered from COVID-19 were included in the dataset. The repertoires were released in a freely available public database meant as a resource for research on the immune response to SARS-CoV-2. The samples were drawn from two sources: the first 160 participants of the ongoing ImmuneRACE study, and 1,000 to 1,500 subjects contributed by 6 global collaborators. The sample metadata nearly always contained a de-identified subject ID, COVID-19 status, age in years and sex. HLA class I and class II types, where available, came from metadata supplied by the sample provider rather than from assay-based typing.

What the work shows at the level of the full study, not this receptor alone: How much clinical and demographic metadata was included differed by source and by participant, and the metadata was provided uncurated.

Including the terminal cysteine and phenylalanine, the CDR3 comprises 11 residues. Only the CDR3 portion is preserved as DNA: 33 bases, with reading frame beginning at the first base. CDR1 and CDR2 (SQVTM, ANQGSEA) derive from the germline V gene. Trimming at the junction amounts to 7 bases on V and 6 bases on J, and the germline ends lie 9 bases apart. In Seattle, one collaborating source enrolled patients while the infection was active and tracked those patients longitudinally over the course of disease. Each collaborating institution followed its own protocols to collect whole blood in K2EDTA tubes. Collaborator samples were shipped for TCRbeta analysis as frozen whole blood, isolated PBMCs, or DNA extracted from either sample type. TCRbeta CDR3 regions were amplified from genomic DNA using the immunoSEQ Assay, a bias-controlled multiplex PCR. Per the original workflow: The number of nucleated cells in each sample was estimated from the amplification of reference gene primers within the assay. Sequence reads were collapsed and filtered to measure the absolute abundance of every unique TCRbeta CDR3 rearrangement. For each sample, productive Simpson clonality was calculated as the square root of Simpson's diversity index across productive rearrangements. The clones in this table, taken by TCRdb from immuneACCESS, are in-frame only. Not every clone is retained; where verified, under half of the shortfall comes from an unresolved V gene, and the cause of the rest is unknown. The V and J calls and clone size are taken from that table; D and trimming were inferred from the DNA. This sample is represented by 200,000 to 250,000 clones; roughly nine tenths of them were singletons. The top ten clonotypes cover roughly a tenth of the sample.

This clone was recorded a few times. Its antigen is unknown. No clone much larger than this one lies a single base away; base qualities are absent. Here the chain combines TRBV29-1 and TRBJ2-2, with TRBD1 as a weak D call on 6 bases. The TCR was taken from a woman in her forties or fifties with COVID-19, enrolled during active disease. The source material was peripheral blood. The nucleotide sequence is TGCAGCGCCTACAGGGCCGGGGAGCTGTTTTTT. Translated, it gives CSAYRAGELFF.